This TCR beta chain was found in a study of T cell changes during pregnancy in multiple sclerosis. The data were produced by immunoSEQ multiplex PCR, yet TCRdb's version contains in-frame clones alone and is incomplete. The sample has tens of thousands of clones, 94% seen once. The receptor was isolated from a female donor with multiple sclerosis, enrolled in a pregnancy study. The sequenced sample was CD4+ T cells from peripheral blood mononuclear cells, obtained after pregnancy.

In DNA, the CDR3 is TGTGCCAGCAGTTTTCTACTTGGGACAGGGGCCTCCCAAGAGACCCAGTACTTC. It yields the protein CASSFLLGTGASQETQYF. This sequence joins TRBV28 and TRBJ2-5; 10 bases line up with TRBD1. V trimming: 3 bases; J trimming: 1 base; junction bases outside the gene matches: 11. This CDR3 region has 18 residues. Germline CDR1 MDHEN, CDR2 SYDVKM.